The T cell receptor (beta chain) described here comes from a study of blood T cell repertoires in COVID-19. Across the study: The United States, Italy and Spain provided the acute and convalescent COVID-19 samples.

In its sample, this clone was seen a few times. Profiled with immunoSEQ multiplex PCR; TCRdb holds only in-frame clones, not every one. Of 35,000 to 50,000 clones listed, approximately 80% are singletons. The CDR3 has 15 amino acids. The V and J ends lost 5 bases and 6 bases respectively, with 17 bases between them. CDR1 and CDR2 (germline): SEHNR, FQNEAQ (reference sequence). Sequenced input: peripheral blood. The J gene is TRBJ2-4, the V gene TRBV7-9, with D perhaps matching TRBD1 (6 bases). The clonotype comes from a man in his sixties in a cohort sampled during active COVID-19. The CDR3 DNA reads as TGTGCCAGCAGCCCCCCAGAAGGCAGGGGAAACATTCAGTACTTC. Protein product: CASSPPEGRGNIQYF.